The following is a T cell receptor (beta chain) sequence with its context. V lost 3 bases and J lost 3; bases outside the gene matches: 14. This CDR3 comprises 19 residues. From germline, CDR1 is MNHEY and CDR2 SMNVEV (reference sequence). These data are taken from a study of OX40 agonist ivuxolimab in advanced cancers. Repertoires were generated with immunoSEQ multiplex PCR, while TCRdb's copy carries only in-frame clones and drops some. The data hold tens of thousands of clones, with around 83% observed a single time. The chain employs TRBV27 and TRBJ2-2; the match to TRBD1 covers 9 bases. The source of this sequence is an adult with an advanced solid tumor such as melanoma, head and neck, liver or kidney cancer. The input for sequencing was CD4+ or CD8+ T cells sorted from blood, taken in a trial of the OX40 agonist ivuxolimab. The chain's CDR3 is CASSFLGQGSSVHTGELFF. In DNA form, the CDR3 reads TGTGCCAGCAGTTTCTTGGGACAGGGTAGTTCTGTGCACACCGGGGAGCTGTTTTTT.